Below are 31 T cell receptor beta chains sequenced from a single sample in a study of molecular identifiers for immune sequencing clone quantification. TCRdb reprocessed the PCR reads with MiXCR, giving one entry per CDR3 protein. In the table there are approximately 59,000 distinct CDR3 sequences, 15% to 20% of which are singletons. Sequenced sample: naive CD8+ T cells from blood, with Jurkat cell RNA spiked in. Subset: FACS-sorted CD8+CD4-CCR7+CD45RA+ naive T cells. These receptor sequences come from a human donor in good health. Some libraries in this study had Jurkat cell RNA spiked in.

This clonotype was found many times. V usage is TRBV20-1 and J usage is TRBJ1-5, with unresolved D. The CDR3 is 15 amino acids. Germline loops: CDR1 DFQATT, CDR2 SNEGSKA (reference sequence). Trimming removed 3 bases at V and 0 bases at J, with 12 bases between. The CDR3 protein is CSASGSRISNQPQHF. CDR3 nucleotide sequence: TGCAGTGCTAGCGGGTCGCGGATTAGCAATCAGCCCCAGCATTTT.

This clonotype was seen repeatedly, ten times or more. V is TRBV20-1 and J is TRBJ2-3, with 7 bases matching TRBD1. In germline, CDR1 is DFQATT, CDR2 SNEGSKA (reference sequence). CDR3 size: 17 residues. V lost 0 bases and J lost 3; bases outside the gene matches: 12. In nucleotides, the CDR3 is TGCAGTGCTAGAGACCTGAACAGGGACAGAATAACAGATACGCAGTATTTT. Translated, it gives CSARDLNRDRITDTQYF.

In the case of this clonotype: The junction departs from germline at one end; a sequencing error may be responsible. The chain has TRBV5-3 and TRBJ2-2, with D hard to call. TRBV5-3 is sorted into the ORF group, with uncertain function. This CDR3 comprises 16 residues. The CDR3 is CASSLYWLDDTGELFF. The CDR3 DNA is TGTGCCAGCAGCTTGTACTGGTTGGATGACACCGGGGAGCTGTTTTTT.

This clonotype has more than one count but fewer than ten. The rearrangement uses TRBV11-2 and TRBJ2-1, with 9 bases matching TRBD1. The CDR3 extends over 19 amino acids. Unmatched junction bases numbered 21, after V lost 6 bases and J lost 6 bases. Germline CDR1 and CDR2: SGHAT and FQNNGV. CDR3 nucleotide sequence: TGTGCCAGCAGTCTTAGTCCCAGATTGGACAGGGGTATGTTCAATGAGCAGTTCTTC. It specifies CASSLSPRLDRGMFNEQFF. Using reference TRBV11-2 and TRBJ2-1 for the parts outside the CDR3, the full variable domain is EAGVAQSPRYKIIEKRQSVAFWCNPISGHATLYWYQQILGQGPKLLIQFQNNGVVDDSQLPKDRFSAERLKGVDSTLKIQPAKLEDSAVYLCASSLSPRLDRGMFNEQFFGPGTRLTVL.

This clonotype has ten or more counts. The chain combines TRBV12-5 with TRBJ1-5; a possible D gene is TRBD1 (5 bases). V gave up 0 bases and J gave up 4 bases, with 13 bases separating them. The CDR3 contains 16 residues. In germline, CDR1 is LGHNT, CDR2 FRNRAP. As DNA, the CDR3 is TGTGCTAGTGGTTTGGTAACCAGGGTCGGGAATCAGCCCCAGCATTTT. Translation: CASGLVTRVGNQPQHF.

This clonotype was seen at least ten times. The gene calls are TRBV7-6 and TRBJ1-3, with D unresolved. The CDR3 spans 14 residues. Trimming pared 5 bases from V and 2 bases from J, leaving 10 bases between. CDR1 SGHVS and CDR2 FNYEAQ come from the germline V gene. This chain's CDR3 is CASSPALPGNTIYF. CDR3 coding DNA: TGTGCCAGCAGCCCAGCGCTCCCTGGAAACACCATATATTTT.

Concerning this clonotype itself: This may come from a read error, since a much larger clone is one base off. In nucleotides, the CDR3 is TGTGCTAGCAGCTTAGGGAATCCGGGGTCCTGCGAGCAGTACTTC. It is translated as CASSLGNPGSCEQYF. The rearrangement joins TRBV7-7 to TRBJ2-7, with D possibly TRBD2 on 5 matching bases. The CDR3 totals 15 residues. Germline V CDR1 and CDR2: SSHAT, FNYEAQ (reference sequence).

A word on this clonotype: The germline gene is not matched at one end of the junction; a read error may be the cause. The rearrangement uses TRBV30 and TRBJ2-1; D perhaps matches TRBD2 (6 bases). CDR3 length: 14 amino acids. The germline gives CDR1 GTSNPN, CDR2 SVGIG (reference sequence). The CDR3 region has the DNA TGTGCCTGGAGTCTCGGGGGATCCTACGATGAGCAGTTCTTC. Encoded protein: CAWSLGGSYDEQFF.

In the case of this clonotype: A single base separates this from a much larger clone, so it may be a read error. The CDR3 carries no conserved terminal phenylalanine or tryptophan, so it likely arises from a read error. The chain has TRBV29-1 and TRBJ2-7, with D possibly matching TRBD2 (5 bases). V dropped 1 base and J dropped 0 bases, with 19 bases sitting between them. The CDR3 is 17 residues long. CDR1 is SQVTM, CDR2 ANQGSEA, per germline. CDR3 in DNA: TGCAGCGTTGAAGGTTCGAAAGGGAGTTTCCCCTCCTACGAGCAGTACTCC. Amino acid sequence: CSVEGSKGSFPSYEQYS.

Points on this clonotype: The DNA is left out, because the CDR3 cannot be placed on it with certainty; the CDR3 is given as TCRdb lists it. This sequence joins TRBV7-6 and TRBJ1-2; the D segment call TRBD1 is taken from the table without a DNA check. Germline CDR1 reads SGHVS; CDR2 reads FNYEAQ. With termini counted, the CDR3 has 14 amino acids. The CDR3 protein is CACSDGQGSYGCTF.

Comments on this clonotype: One end of the junction fails to match germline, which may point to a read error. The V and J genes are TRBV6-1 and TRBJ2-5, with D possibly being TRBD2 (6 bases). The CDR3 runs to 15 residues. Germline values: CDR1 MNHNS, CDR2 SASEGT. The CDR3 here is CASRNSGLAKETKYF. DNA for the CDR3: TGTGCCAGCCGGAATAGCGGCCTAGCTAAAGAGACCAAGTACTTC.

The chain is built from TRBV7-3 and TRBJ2-2; D gene unclear. Germline V CDR1 and CDR2: SGHTA, FQGTGA. CDR3 length: 13 residues. Trimming left V 5 bases short and J 6 bases short, with 10 bases between. This chain's CDR3 is CASSRPGPGELFF. The CDR3 nucleotides are TGTGCCAGCAGCCGACCCGGGCCCGGGGAGCTGTTTTTT.

CDR3 DNA sequence: TGTGCCAGCAGCCACGCAGGGGAAGGGACTGAAGCTTTCTTT. This sequence encodes CASSHAGEGTEAFF. V and J are TRBV11-1 and TRBJ1-1, with D tentatively TRBD1 (6 bases). The CDR3 consists of 14 residues. Germline V gives CDR1 SGHAT, CDR2 FQDESV (reference sequence). V was clipped by 5 bases and J by 5 bases, with 15 bases between them.

This clonotype was picked up a small number of times. The chain uses TRBV5-6 and TRBJ2-7; 12 positions agree with TRBD2. The V segment lost 4 bases and the J segment 7 bases; nucleotides outside the gene matches: 6. CDR1 is SGHDT and CDR2 is YYEEEE in the germline V gene. The CDR3 extends over 14 amino acids. CDR3 in amino acids: CASSPGLAGGEQYF. CDR3 nucleotides: TGTGCCAGCAGCCCGGGACTAGCGGGTGGTGAGCAGTACTTC.

This clonotype was seen more than once but under ten times. The chain couples TRBV6-5 to TRBJ2-7; no clear D gene. The CDR3 is 11 residues long. Trimming removed 0 bases at V and 5 bases at J, with 2 bases between. The germline CDR1 and CDR2 sequences are MNHEY and SVGAGI. In DNA, the CDR3 is TGTGCCAGCAGTTACTCGAACGAGCAGTACTTC. Protein: CASSYSNEQYF.

This clonotype showed up many times. This chain's CDR3 is CASSSGAGVYEQYF. The CDR3, as DNA: TGTGCCAGCAGTTCAGGAGCGGGAGTCTACGAGCAGTACTTC. The chain has TRBV27 and TRBJ2-7; 8 bases fit TRBD2. V trimming: 4 bases; J trimming: 3 bases; junction bases outside the gene matches: 5. In germline, CDR1 is MNHEY, CDR2 SMNVEV (reference sequence). The CDR3 has 14 amino acids.

The sample holds many counts of this clonotype. The rearrangement links TRBV24-1 to TRBJ1-1; possibly TRBD1 for D (5 bases). Trimming shortened V by 10 bases and J by 3 bases, and 11 bases separated the two germline ends. The CDR3 length is 12 residues. Germline V gene lookup returns CDR1 KGHDR and CDR2 SFDVKD. The CDR3 is CATPTGDTEAFF. The DNA for the CDR3 is TGTGCCACTCCAACAGGCGACACTGAAGCTTTCTTT.

Details on this clonotype: This could be a read error, since a much larger clone is one nucleotide away. The V gene is TRBV13, the J gene TRBJ1-1; D not resolved. This CDR3 is 15 amino acids long. Between the trimmed V and J ends, which lost 5 bases and 0 bases, there was a span of 13 bases. Germline CDR1 is PRHDT and CDR2 is FYEKMQ (reference sequence). CDR3 bases: TGTGCCAGCAGCCCCACCGCGGGCTTGAACACTGAAGCTTTCTTT. It translates to CASSPTAGLNTEAFF.

The chain is built from TRBV27 and TRBJ2-1; 11 nucleotides match TRBD2. V shed 0 bases, J shed 3 bases, and the junction held 1 base outside the gene matches. Per the germline V gene, CDR1 is MNHEY and CDR2 is SMNVEV (reference sequence). This CDR3 comprises 16 residues. CDR3 nucleotides: TGTGCCAGCAGTTTATCTACTAGCGGGAGCTACAATGAGCAGTTCTTC. Protein product: CASSLSTSGSYNEQFF.

Concerning this clonotype itself: This may be a read error, as it is one base from a much larger clone. V gene TRBV30 combines with J gene TRBJ2-2, with a tentative D call TRBD2 (7 bases). Germline-derived CDR1 and CDR2 are GTSNPN and SVGIG (reference sequence). Trimming left V 3 bases short and J 7 bases short, with 15 bases between. The CDR3 is 14 amino acids. In nucleotides, the CDR3 is TGTGCCTGGAGGGCGGGGGACAATTTCGGGGAGCTGTTTTTT. Encoded protein: CAWRAGDNFGELFF.

J is TRBJ2-1 and V is TRBV19; D not resolved. This CDR3 contains 16 residues. The germline CDR1 and CDR2 sequences are LNHDA and SQIVND (reference sequence). V was cut by 3 bases and J by 6 bases, with 18 bases left in between. CDR3 DNA sequence: TGTGCCAGTAGTATGTCGGAGTCGTCTAGTTTCAATGAGCAGTTCTTC. It is translated as CASSMSESSSFNEQFF.

This chain joins TRBV20-1 and TRBJ1-1; D is uncertain. Germline values: CDR1 DFQATT, CDR2 SNEGSKA (reference sequence). The CDR3 is 13 amino acids. V was pared by 3 bases and J by 6 bases, with 14 bases between. CDR3: CSARSCGEPEAFF. CDR3 bases: TGCAGTGCTAGGAGTTGTGGGGAGCCTGAAGCTTTCTTT.

Note on this clonotype: A single base separates this from a much larger clone, so it may be a read error. V is TRBV7-9 and J is TRBJ2-2; D might be TRBD1 (6 bases). The CDR3 loop spans 13 amino acids. Germline lookup yields CDR1 SEHNR and CDR2 FQNEAQ (reference sequence). V lost 11 bases and J lost 2, with 12 bases in between. CDR3 amino acids: CAGGQANTGELFF. In DNA form, the CDR3 reads TGTGCCGGGGGACAAGCTAACACCGGGGAGCTGTTTTTT.

This clonotype was observed a handful of times. A much larger clonotype is one base distant, so this may be a read error. The CDR3 end shows no conserved phenylalanine or tryptophan, and so a read error is likely. The V gene is TRBV27, the J gene TRBJ1-1; D is unresolved. The CDR3 contains 14 residues. Trimming took off 4 bases at V and 0 bases at J, with 9 bases between the two ends. From germline, CDR1 is MNHEY and CDR2 SMNVEV (reference sequence). Written as DNA, the CDR3 is TGTGCCAGCAGTTCTCCAGAGATGAACACTGAAGCTTTCTCT. It yields the protein CASSSPEMNTEAFS.

This clonotype was detected ten times or more. The V and J genes are TRBV29-1 and TRBJ2-3, with D unresolved. Germline-derived CDR1 and CDR2 are SQVTM and ANQGSEA. Deletions cut 6 bases from V and 1 base from J, with 14 bases between. This CDR3 is 14 amino acids long. The CDR3 protein is CSVGTTSGTDTQYF. Here the CDR3 DNA reads TGCAGCGTCGGTACTACTTCGGGCACAGATACGCAGTATTTT.

This clonotype was recorded many times. The genes are TRBV11-2 and TRBJ2-3; TRBD1 matches at 9 bases. The CDR3 covers 16 residues. V lost 1 base and J lost 6; bases outside the gene matches: 8. CDR1 is SGHAT and CDR2 is FQNNGV in the germline V gene. In nucleotides, the CDR3 is TGTGCCAGCAGCTTAGTGGGGACAGGGAAGCGGGATACGCAGTATTTT. It codes for CASSLVGTGKRDTQYF.

This clonotype was seen ten or more times. The V gene is TRBV7-9, the J gene TRBJ2-7; TRBD2 matches 10 bases. Germline values: CDR1 SEHNR, CDR2 FQNEAQ (reference sequence). J gave up 13 bases and V 3 bases, and 9 bases lay outside the gene matches. The CDR3 consists of 13 residues. In nucleotides, the CDR3 is TGTGCCAGCAGCTTCAAGCGGGAGGGCCGCTTCTACTTC. Its protein is CASSFKREGRFYF.

For this clonotype: Just one base apart from a much larger clone, this may be a read error. The conserved phenylalanine or tryptophan is not found at the CDR3 terminus, so this likely reflects a read error. The rearrangement links TRBV6-5 to TRBJ2-7; TRBD2 agrees at 8 bases. The J segment lost 6 bases and the V segment lost 2 bases, leaving 3 bases of the junction unmatched. Germline lookup yields CDR1 MNHEY and CDR2 SVGAGI. The CDR3 extends over 13 amino acids. The CDR3 sequence is CASSYGAGGEQYI. The CDR3 region has the DNA TGTGCCAGCAGTTACGGGGCGGGAGGCGAGCAGTACATC.

This clonotype was counted many times. This chain uses TRBV19 with TRBJ1-1; 8 nucleotides agree with TRBD1. V shed 4 bases, J shed 4 bases, and the junction held 5 bases outside the gene matches. From germline, CDR1 is LNHDA and CDR2 SQIVND (reference sequence). The CDR3 covers 14 residues. This CDR3 reads CASSRTGLSTEAFF. CDR3 coding DNA: TGTGCCAGTAGTAGGACAGGGCTGAGCACTGAAGCTTTCTTT. Drawing the rest from reference TRBV19 and TRBJ1-1, the complete variable domain is DGGITQSPKYLFRKEGQNVTLSCEQNLNHDAMYWYRQDPGQGLRLIYYSQIVNDFQKGDIAEGYSVSREKKESFPLTVTSAQKNPTAFYLCASSRTGLSTEAFFGQGTRLTVV.

This clonotype appeared a few times. The rearrangement uses TRBV27 and TRBJ2-1; TRBD2 might be the D (6 bases). This CDR3 spans 12 amino acids. Germline lookup yields CDR1 MNHEY and CDR2 SMNVEV (reference sequence). V was cut by 2 bases and J by 9 bases, with 8 bases left in between. This CDR3 reads CASSLIGGEQFF. CDR3 DNA sequence: TGTGCCAGCAGTTTAATCGGGGGTGAGCAGTTCTTC.

The sample holds many counts of this clonotype. V gene TRBV20-1 combines with J gene TRBJ2-3; D might be TRBD1 (5 bases). This CDR3 has 16 residues. CDR1 is DFQATT, CDR2 SNEGSKA, per germline (reference sequence). Trimming pared 2 bases from V and 1 base from J, leaving 16 bases between. The CDR3 nucleotides read TGCAGTGCTAGAACAACCCCAGGGTACGGCACAGATACGCAGTATTTT. Its translation is CSARTTPGYGTDTQYF.